The clone carrying this T cell receptor beta chain was recorded a few times. Its target is not known. CDR1 is MNHNS, CDR2 SASEGT, per germline. Trimming took 4 bases from V and 2 from J, leaving 12 bases between them. There are 14 residues in the CDR3. Via MiXCR, TCRdb re-called the reads, giving one row per CDR3 protein. The sample holds about 470,000 distinct CDR3 sequences, 42% seen once. These data belong to a study of T cell repertoires in cytomegalovirus infection. Turning to the study itself: Recently identified HLA-C-restricted CMV epitopes and well-studied HLA-B-restricted CMV epitopes were used by the study. From public TCR beta signatures came an indication of both CMV infection and matching HLA type.

Study outcomes and limitations: HLA-C-restricted, CMV-specific TCR beta clonotypes were dominant ex vivo.

Sequences were derived from cultured PBMCs, sampled from culture after CMV antigen stimulation. The receptor's source is a human donor in good health (CMV status not recorded). Some clones in this sample may be carry-over from other donors' samples. The rearrangement uses TRBV6-1 and TRBJ2-7, with a weak D call TRBD2 (5 bases). The CDR3 spells CASSVAPGTYEQYF. CDR3 bases: TGTGCCAGCAGTGTTGCCCCCGGGACCTACGAGCAGTACTTC.